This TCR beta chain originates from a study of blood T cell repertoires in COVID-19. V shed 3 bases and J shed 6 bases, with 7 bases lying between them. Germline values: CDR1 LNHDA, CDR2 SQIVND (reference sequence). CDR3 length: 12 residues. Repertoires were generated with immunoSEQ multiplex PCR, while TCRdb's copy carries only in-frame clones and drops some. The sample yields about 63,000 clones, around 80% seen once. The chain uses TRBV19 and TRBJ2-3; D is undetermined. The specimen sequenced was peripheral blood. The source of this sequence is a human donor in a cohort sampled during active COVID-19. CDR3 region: CASSIGVDTQYF. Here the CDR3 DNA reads TGTGCCAGTAGTATTGGAGTCGATACGCAGTATTTT.